The present TCR beta chain was sequenced within a study of blood T cell repertoires in COVID-19. The wider study: T cells, B-cell-depleted T cells, or PBMCs provided the cDNA or gDNA that served as material.

In the source study's methods: Estimation of nucleated cell counts relied on the amplification of reference gene primers. The repertoire was sequenced with immunoSEQ multiplex PCR; TCRdb's copy has only in-frame clones and lacks some. The V and J calls and clone size are taken from that table; D and trimming were inferred from the DNA. The sample consists of more than 90,000 clones, about nine tenths of them appearing once. The germline V gene has CDR1 LGHDT and CDR2 YNNKEL (reference sequence). The CDR3 contains 15 residues. With 4 bases removed from V and 7 bases from J, the gap between germline ends came to 17 bases.

V usage is TRBV3-1 (or the pseudogene TRBV3-2) and J usage is TRBJ2-1, with a tentative D call TRBD1 (6 bases). The sample consisted of peripheral blood. This clonotype was obtained from a human donor in a cohort sampled during active COVID-19. CDR3 protein: CASSLGGTRSNEQFF. CDR3 DNA: TGTGCCAGCAGCCTTGGGGGCACTAGAAGTAATGAGCAGTTCTTC.